Listed below are T cell receptor beta chains from one sample, sequenced in a study of spatial heterogeneity in lung cancer. TCRdb re-derived calls from the 5' RACE reads in MiXCR, one entry per CDR3 protein. The table includes roughly 36,000 distinct CDR3 sequences, about 5.8% detected once. The starting material was PBMCs, obtained at surgery. These receptors were obtained from a male donor with early-stage non-small cell lung cancer. Each CDR3 is given with its conserved first and last residue. Each record gives: clone size, V gene, J gene, D gene, CDR3 DNA, CDR3 protein. A D gene is named only where the DNA matches it firmly. Rows may omit the clone size; those that give it use once, few, many or a size class.

size: many
V: TRBV6-5
J: TRBJ2-2
D: .
DNA: TGTGCCAGCAGTTACCACACCTCGAACACCGGGGAGCTGTTTTTT
CDR3: CASSYHTSNTGELFF

size: many
V: TRBV12-3/TRBV12-4
J: TRBJ1-6
D: .
DNA: TGTGCCAGCAGTTTAAGGGTATTCCGGTCACCCCTCCACTTT
CDR3: CASSLRVFRSPLHF

size: .
V: TRBV3-1
J: TRBJ1-1
D: .
DNA: TGTGCCAGCAGCCCCGGGGAAACTGAAGCTTTCTTT
CDR3: CASSPGETEAFF

size: few
V: TRBV25-1
J: TRBJ2-3
D: .
DNA: TGTGCCAGCACAGACCCCCTCACAGATACGCAGTATTTT
CDR3: CASTDPLTDTQYF

size: many
V: TRBV20-1
J: TRBJ1-5
D: .
DNA: TGCAGTGCTAGAGATACCGAAAGCAATCAGCCCCAGCATTTT
CDR3: CSARDTESNQPQHF

size: .
V: TRBV10-3
J: TRBJ1-1
D: .
DNA: TGTGCCACCCTCACTTTTGATAGCACTGAAGCTTTCTTT
CDR3: CATLTFDSTEAFF

size: many
V: TRBV15
J: TRBJ2-7
D: .
DNA: TGTGCCACCAGCAGAGACAGGTTCGGCGAGCAGTACTTC
CDR3: CATSRDRFGEQYF

size: few
V: TRBV20-1
J: TRBJ2-3
D: .
DNA: TGCAGTGCTCCCAGAGGGGGGGCCAATACGCAGTATTTT
CDR3: CSAPRGGANTQYF

size: few
V: TRBV3-1
J: TRBJ2-2
D: .
DNA: TGTGCCAGCAGCCCCCATAGTGCCGGGGAGCTGTTTTTT
CDR3: CASSPHSAGELFF

size: many
V: TRBV24-1
J: TRBJ1-4
D: .
DNA: TGTGCCACCAGTTCAGGGTCCCGGGGCTCAAGTGAAAAACTGTTTTTT
CDR3: CATSSGSRGSSEKLFF

size: many
V: TRBV6-5
J: TRBJ1-6
D: .
DNA: TGTGCCATTCGACGCTCTTCGGGATATAATTCACCCCTCCACTTT
CDR3: CAIRRSSGYNSPLHF

size: many
V: TRBV19
J: TRBJ1-5
D: TRBD1
DNA: TGTGCCAGTAGTGAACAGGGGGCAGGTAGCAATCAGCCCCAGCATTTT
CDR3: CASSEQGAGSNQPQHF

size: many
V: TRBV13
J: TRBJ1-3
D: .
DNA: TGTGCCAGCAGCTTCCATTCGGGAAACACCATATATTTT
CDR3: CASSFHSGNTIYF

size: .
V: TRBV20-1
J: TRBJ1-5
D: .
DNA: TGCAGTGCTAGAGGATGGCAGAGCAATCAGCCCCAGCATTTT
CDR3: CSARGWQSNQPQHF

size: many
V: TRBV11-2
J: TRBJ1-1
D: .
DNA: TGTGCCAGCAGCTTTAGGCGGGACACTGAAGCTTTCTTT
CDR3: CASSFRRDTEAFF

size: .
V: TRBV5-6
J: TRBJ1-2
D: .
DNA: TGTGCCAGCAGCTTGTGGGTTACCGCGATTAACTATGGCTACGCCTTC
CDR3: CASSLWVTAINYGYAF

size: many
V: TRBV4-2
J: TRBJ1-5
D: .
DNA: TGTGCCAGCAGCCCCGACCCAGGGCAGGATCAGCCCCAGCATTTT
CDR3: CASSPDPGQDQPQHF

size: many
V: TRBV28
J: TRBJ1-1
D: .
DNA: TGTGCCAGCAGTTTAGGGACGGTGAACACTGAAGCTTTCTTT
CDR3: CASSLGTVNTEAFF

size: few
V: TRBV5-1
J: TRBJ2-3
D: TRBD2
DNA: TGCGCCAGCAGCTTGGAAAGCGGGGTCAGCACAGATACGCAGTATTTT
CDR3: CASSLESGVSTDTQYF

size: many
V: TRBV2
J: TRBJ2-7
D: .
DNA: TGTGCCAGCAATGAAGGTCGGGGCCCTAGTTACTACGAGCAGTACTTC
CDR3: CASNEGRGPSYYEQYF

size: many
V: TRBV5-6
J: TRBJ2-4
D: .
DNA: TGTGCCAGCAGCTTGTACGCAGGGGCGAAAAACATTCAGTACTTC
CDR3: CASSLYAGAKNIQYF

size: many
V: TRBV3-1
J: TRBJ2-2
D: TRBD1
DNA: TGTGCCAGCAGCCAAGAAAAGGGACAGGGGAACACCGGGGAGCTGTTTTTT
CDR3: CASSQEKGQGNTGELFF

size: many
V: TRBV18
J: TRBJ2-7
D: .
DNA: TGTGCCAGCTCACCAGGGTACACCGATCTCTACGAGCAGTACTTC
CDR3: CASSPGYTDLYEQYF